One sample yielded the 3 T cell receptor beta chains listed below, sequenced in a study of T cells in Graves' hyperthyroidism and ophthalmopathy (dated by TCRdb to the late 2010s). Library preparation employed multiplex PCR. The sequencing machine was an Illumina HiSeq 2000. TCR beta CDR3 regions were amplified from RNA transcripts. The TCR CDR3 was subjected to a first round of RT-PCR using the HTBI primer set and the Qiagen OneStep RT-PCR kit. The raw public reads went through TCRdb reprocessing: fastp at Q25, MiXCR clone calling, in-frame beta chains kept. One record per CDR3 amino acid sequence lists the most common genes and DNA. In all, the sample holds roughly 700,000 distinct CDR3 sequences, and approximately 15% of those were seen once. The top ten clones comprise approximately 10% of the sample. What was sequenced was blood. The receptors come from a woman aged 18-29 years with Graves' hyperthyroidism.

The sample holds many counts of this clonotype. The V gene is TRBV11-2, the J gene TRBJ2-2; D is possibly TRBD1 or TRBD2 (5 bases each). From germline, CDR1 is SGHAT and CDR2 FQNNGV. The CDR3 extends over 16 amino acids. Trimming stripped 1 base from V and 6 bases from J, with 15 bases between. CDR3 in amino acids: CASSLVGGVKSGELFF. CDR3 nucleotides: TGTGCCAGCAGCTTAGTTGGGGGAGTAAAGTCCGGGGAGCTGTTTTTT.

The chain combines TRBV28 with TRBJ1-5; 10 bases are a match to TRBD1. This CDR3 region has 17 residues. Trimming at V came to 2 bases and at J to 5 bases, leaving 9 bases not matched to a gene. The germline V gene encodes CDR1 MDHEN and CDR2 SYDVKM. CDR3 residues: CASSLISGTGEDQPQHF. In nucleotides, the CDR3 is TGTGCCAGCAGTTTAATCTCCGGGACAGGGGAAGATCAGCCCCAGCATTTT.

The chain couples TRBV7-2 to TRBJ1-1; D gene unclear. The CDR3 loop spans 16 amino acids. V was cut by 4 bases and J by 1 base, with 16 bases left in between. Germline values: CDR1 SGHTA, CDR2 FQGNSA. CDR3 amino acids: CASSSSSRRTNTEAFF. The CDR3 nucleotides are TGTGCCAGCAGCTCTTCCTCTAGGCGGACGAACACTGAAGCTTTCTTT.